A selection of T cell receptor beta chains follows, all from one sample in a study of metastatic and nonmetastatic thyroid tumors. TCRdb re-analyzed the PCR reads using MiXCR. The sample has several thousand clones, 25% to 30% seen once. Sequenced input: adjacent normal tissue. These receptor sequences come from a female donor with papillary thyroid cancer or a benign thyroid nodule (not recorded which). Some clones in this sample may be carry-over from other donors' samples. Both conserved end residues are part of each CDR3. D genes are given only for firm matches. Where a row states a size, it is once, few, many or the class of an expanded clone; other rows omit it.

d_call	clone_size	v_call	j_call	cdr3_nt	cdr3_aa
.	few	TRBV12-3/TRBV12-4	TRBJ1-2	TGTGCCAGCAGTATAACGGGGGACTATGGCTACACCTTC	CASSITGDYGYTF
TRBD2	.	TRBV7-6	TRBJ2-7	TGTGCCAGCAGCTACTGGGCTGGGACTAGCGGGAAATACGAGCAGTACTTC	CASSYWAGTSGKYEQYF
TRBD1	medium-sized	TRBV9	TRBJ2-2	TGTGCCAGCAGCCTCCGGACAGGGAACACCGGGGAGCTGTTTTTT	CASSLRTGNTGELFF
.	large	TRBV27	TRBJ1-5	TGTGCCAGCAGTTTACGGGACAATCAGCCCCAGCATTTT	CASSLRDNQPQHF
.	few	TRBV19	TRBJ1-2	TGTGCCAGTAGCCTTGACAAGAGGCTGGGCCATGGCTACACCTTC	CASSLDKRLGHGYTF
TRBD2	medium-sized	TRBV25-1	TRBJ2-3	TGTGCCAGCAGTGATTTCGGACTAGCGGGCACAGATACGCAGTATTTT	CASSDFGLAGTDTQYF
.	few	TRBV27	TRBJ1-1	TGTGCCAGCATCTCTAATACGGCAGGGGAAGCTTTCTTT	CASISNTAGEAFF
.	.	TRBV20-1	TRBJ2-1	TGCAGTGCTTACCTCTCTGGAACAGCGAACGATGAGCAGTTCTTC	CSAYLSGTANDEQFF
TRBD2	large	TRBV2	TRBJ2-7	TGTGCCAGCAGTGTAAGGCGGGGGGCCGTCGAGCAGTACTTC	CASSVRRGAVEQYF
.	.	TRBV5-1	TRBJ1-1	TGCGCCAGCAGCTTGGCACAAATGAACACTGAAGCTTTCTTT	CASSLAQMNTEAFF
TRBD1	medium-sized	TRBV5-1	TRBJ1-6	TGCGCCAGCAGCGCTGGACAGGCCTATAATTCACCCCTCCACTTT	CASSAGQAYNSPLHF
.	few	TRBV19	TRBJ2-7	TGTGCCTGGAGTGCAAGCGGGCGTTACGAGCAGTACTTC	CAWSASGRYEQYF
.	medium-sized	TRBV20-1	TRBJ2-3	TGCAGTGCTAGTCACACAGATACGCAGTATTTT	CSASHTDTQYF
.	.	TRBV6-4	TRBJ1-1	TGTGCCAGCAGCTGGGTCCTTCTGGTTTCCACTGAAGCTTTCTTT	CASSWVLLVSTEAFF
.	medium-sized	TRBV12-5	TRBJ1-2	TGTGCTAGTGGTTTTGCACCGGGGGAAGGCTACACCTTC	CASGFAPGEGYTF
.	.	TRBV7-9	TRBJ2-5	TGTGCCAGCAGCCCCATCGAGGGGAGGGAGACCCAGTACTTC	CASSPIEGRETQYF
.	few	TRBV24-1	TRBJ2-3	TGTGCCACCAGTGAGGGCAGGGCATCGAAGCCGCAGTATTTT	CATSEGRASKPQYF
.	.	TRBV27	TRBJ2-7	TGTGCCAGCAGGGACGCCTCCTACGAGCAGTACTTC	CASRDASYEQYF
.	.	TRBV24-1	TRBJ1-4	TGTGCCACCAGTGATAACCAGGGAAATGAAAAACTGTTTTTT	CATSDNQGNEKLFF
.	.	TRBV29-1	TRBJ2-3	TGCAGCGTTAAGGGCGGTAGCACAGATACGCAGTATTTT	CSVKGGSTDTQYF
TRBD2	.	TRBV27	TRBJ2-5	TGTGCCAGCAGTACCACCGGGACTAGCGGGGGAGAGACCCAGTACTTC	CASSTTGTSGGETQYF
.	few	TRBV6-1	TRBJ2-6	TGTGCCAGCAGTGACTTAGGGGGTAACGTCCTGACTTTC	CASSDLGGNVLTF
.	.	TRBV7-2	TRBJ2-7	TGTGCCAGCAGCTTAGAGGGCGGCCTAGCGAACGAGCAGTACTTC	CASSLEGGLANEQYF
TRBD1	.	TRBV28	TRBJ1-5	TGTGCCAGCAGTTCACAGGGGTGGGGGGTTCCCCAGCATTTT	CASSSQGWGVPQHF
.	few	TRBV19	TRBJ2-1	TGTGCCAGTCGGGGGCACAATGAGCAGTTCTTC	CASRGHNEQFF
.	medium-sized	TRBV20-1	TRBJ1-1	TGCAGTGCGCCCAATGAAGGCACTGAAGCTTTCTTT	CSAPNEGTEAFF
.	.	TRBV11-2	TRBJ2-3	TGTGCCAGCAGAGCCACGGTGGTCGGGAGTTCAGATACGCAGTATTTT	CASRATVVGSSDTQYF
.	medium-sized	TRBV2	TRBJ2-1	TGTGCCAGCAGAATCTACCAGACATATGAGCAGTTCTTC	CASRIYQTYEQFF
TRBD1	.	TRBV24-1	TRBJ2-7	TGTGCCACCAGCAGGGGGTCCAACTACGAGCAGTACTTC	CATSRGSNYEQYF
TRBD1	.	TRBV24-1	TRBJ2-2	TGTGCCACCAGTGATGGCCGGGACAGAACTTTCACCGGGGAGCTGTTTTTT	CATSDGRDRTFTGELFF
TRBD1	large	TRBV24-1	TRBJ2-5	TGTGCCACCAGTAGTAGACAGGGCCAAGAGACCCAGTACTTC	CATSSRQGQETQYF
.	.	TRBV27	TRBJ2-2	TGTGCCAGCAGTTTCTTGATTAACGGGGAGCTGTTTTTT	CASSFLINGELFF
TRBD1	medium-sized	TRBV19	TRBJ1-2	TGTGCCAGTAGCCCTTTGCTGGACAGGGAGTATGGCTACACCTTC	CASSPLLDREYGYTF
TRBD1	.	TRBV19	TRBJ2-7	TGTGCCAGTAGTATCAGTCAGGACAGGGTCCACGAGCAGTACTTC	CASSISQDRVHEQYF
.	.	TRBV27	TRBJ1-2	TGTGCCAGCAGTTTCTATCTACGGAGGGCAGACGTTAACTATGGCTACACCTTC	CASSFYLRRADVNYGYTF
TRBD1	medium-sized	TRBV7-6	TRBJ1-1	TGTGCCAGCAGCCAGGGACAGGGGGGCACTGAAGCTTTCTTT	CASSQGQGGTEAFF
.	many	TRBV5-6	TRBJ2-6	TGTGCCAGCAGCTTGGTGGCTGGGGCCAACGTCCTGACTTTC	CASSLVAGANVLTF
.	few	TRBV12-3/TRBV12-4	TRBJ2-1	TGTGCCAGCAGTTTTACCCTCCGGGAGCCGCTCAATGAGCAGTTCTTC	CASSFTLREPLNEQFF
.	medium-sized	TRBV2	TRBJ1-5	TGTGCCAGCAGTCCAGGACGAGGGGGCAATCAGCCCCAGCATTTT	CASSPGRGGNQPQHF
.	few	TRBV6-1	TRBJ1-5	TGTGCCAGCAGTGAAAGGGAGGGGAATCAGCCCCAGCATTTT	CASSEREGNQPQHF
.	few	TRBV5-1	TRBJ1-5	TGCGCCAGCAGCTTGGCCAAGTCGGGGGCCAGGAATCAGCCCCAGCATTTT	CASSLAKSGARNQPQHF
.	.	TRBV12-3/TRBV12-4	TRBJ1-2	TGTGCCAGCATGGGACAAGTTGAGGTCTACACCTTC	CASMGQVEVYTF
TRBD1	.	TRBV6-5	TRBJ2-7	TGTGCCAGCAGTTCGGGACAGGACTACGAGCAGTACTTC	CASSSGQDYEQYF